This TCR beta chain emerged from a study of OX40 agonist ivuxolimab in advanced cancers. Background on the study: An agonistic anti-OX40 (CD134) antibody, ivuxolimab, was used to treat the patients. At about 82% male, the cohort had a mean age of approximately 60 years, ranging from about 20 to 79. Study-wide results and limits: Also showing low normalized T-cell clonal expansion were some of the nonresponders. Both CD4+ and CD8+ T cell populations in blood had undergone clonal expansion by week 6 at 0.1 to 3.0 mg/kg.

Profiled with immunoSEQ multiplex PCR; TCRdb holds only in-frame clones, not every one. This table holds roughly 70,000 clones, roughly 90% found once. The V end was cut by 8 bases, the J end by 4 bases, with 9 bases between. CDR3 length equals 11 residues. In germline, CDR1 is MNHNS, CDR2 SASEGT. Of note for this clone: Its antigen is not known.

Sequenced material: CD4+ or CD8+ T cells sorted from blood, taken in a trial of the OX40 agonist ivuxolimab. This chain joins TRBV6-1 and TRBJ2-7, with unresolved D. This receptor was taken from an adult with an advanced solid tumor such as melanoma, head and neck, liver or kidney cancer. The CDR3 DNA reads as TGTGCCAGCGAGATGACGTACGAGCAGTACTTC. Translated: CASEMTYEQYF.